Listed below are T cell receptor beta chains from one sample, sequenced in a study of blood T cell repertoires in COVID-19. Some clones are missing from TCRdb's copy, which holds only in-frame ones; the method was immunoSEQ multiplex PCR. The data show about 120,000 clones, 60% to 85% seen once. Sequencing used peripheral blood. Every receptor here comes from a man between 65 and 80 years old with acute or convalescent COVID-19. Both conserved end residues are part of each CDR3. Fields, in order: CDR3 protein, CDR3 DNA, clone size, D gene, J gene, V gene. A D gene is named only where the DNA matches it firmly. A clone size is listed for some rows: how often the clone was seen (once, few, many), or a class if it is expanded.

CDR3aa: CASSETRANTGELFF; CDR3nt: TGTGCCAGCAGTGAAACCAGGGCAAACACCGGGGAGCTGTTTTTT; abundance: .; d_gene: .; j_gene: TRBJ2-2; v_gene: TRBV25-1
CDR3aa: CASSLATGVGYTF; CDR3nt: TGTGCCAGCAGCTTAGCTACAGGGGTCGGCTACACCTTC; abundance: .; d_gene: TRBD1; j_gene: TRBJ1-2; v_gene: TRBV7-9
CDR3aa: CASSFQAGQGPTILQYF; CDR3nt: TGTGCCAGCAGCTTTCAAGCGGGACAGGGCCCTACGATTCTTCAGTACTTC; abundance: .; d_gene: TRBD1; j_gene: TRBJ2-4; v_gene: TRBV7-8
CDR3aa: CASSIIGGSSPLHF; CDR3nt: TGTGCCAGTAGTATTATCGGGGGTAGTTCACCCCTCCACTTT; abundance: .; d_gene: .; j_gene: TRBJ1-6; v_gene: TRBV19
CDR3aa: CSVELYRGYGYTF; CDR3nt: TGCAGCGTTGAACTGTATCGGGGCTATGGCTACACCTTC; abundance: .; d_gene: .; j_gene: TRBJ1-2; v_gene: TRBV29-1
CDR3aa: CASSPQAGISGNTIYF; CDR3nt: TGTGCCAGCAGCCCCCAGGCAGGAATCTCTGGAAACACCATATATTTT; abundance: .; d_gene: .; j_gene: TRBJ1-3; v_gene: TRBV7-9
CDR3aa: CASSAGMMGNTEAFF; CDR3nt: TGCGCCAGCAGCGCGGGGATGATGGGGAACACTGAAGCTTTCTTT; abundance: .; d_gene: .; j_gene: TRBJ1-1; v_gene: TRBV4-1
CDR3aa: CASSPGLHSTDTQYF; CDR3nt: TGTGCCAGTAGCCCGGGACTCCATAGCACAGATACGCAGTATTTT; abundance: few; d_gene: .; j_gene: TRBJ2-3; v_gene: TRBV19
CDR3aa: CASRPPGQGTYEQYF; CDR3nt: TGTGCCAGCAGACCACCGGGACAGGGGACCTACGAGCAGTACTTC; abundance: .; d_gene: TRBD1; j_gene: TRBJ2-7; v_gene: TRBV5-5
CDR3aa: CASSVHRGCNQPQHF; CDR3nt: TGTGCCAGCAGCGTACACAGGGGATGCAATCAGCCCCAGCATTTT; abundance: .; d_gene: TRBD1; j_gene: TRBJ1-5; v_gene: TRBV9
CDR3aa: CASSLSSYNSPLHF; CDR3nt: TGTGCCAGCAGCCTGAGCTCCTATAATTCACCCCTCCACTTT; abundance: .; d_gene: .; j_gene: TRBJ1-6; v_gene: TRBV3-1/TRBV3-2
CDR3aa: CAISESQGKNSGANVLTF; CDR3nt: TGTGCCATCAGTGAGTCGCAGGGTAAAAACTCTGGGGCCAACGTCCTGACTTTC; abundance: .; d_gene: .; j_gene: TRBJ2-6; v_gene: TRBV10-3
CDR3aa: CATPNKKTGGTSSYEQYF; CDR3nt: TGTGCCACCCCCAACAAAAAGACCGGGGGGACGAGCTCCTACGAGCAGTACTTC; abundance: .; d_gene: TRBD2; j_gene: TRBJ2-7; v_gene: TRBV24-1
CDR3aa: CASSGDSANEQFF; CDR3nt: TGTGCCAGCAGCGGAGACAGCGCTAATGAGCAGTTCTTC; abundance: few; d_gene: .; j_gene: TRBJ2-1; v_gene: TRBV11-3
CDR3aa: CASSLGLAGGGPGTQYF; CDR3nt: TGTGCCAGCAGCCTGGGACTAGCGGGGGGGGGCCCCGGTACGCAGTATTTT; abundance: .; d_gene: TRBD2; j_gene: TRBJ2-3; v_gene: TRBV5-4